Below are 31 T cell receptor beta chains sequenced from a single sample in a study of T cell clones after liver transplantation. Data came from immunoSEQ multiplex PCR; TCRdb stores just in-frame clones and leaves some out. The table records more than 95,000 clones, roughly four fifths of them present only once. This material consisted of CD4+ T cells from blood, taken before liver transplant. Receptor source: a human donor who received a liver transplant.

The chain has TRBV5-4 and TRBJ2-3; D is unresolved. Trimming pared 3 bases from V and 1 base from J, leaving 6 bases between. Germline values: CDR1 SGHNT, CDR2 YYREEE (reference sequence). This CDR3 spans 13 amino acids. The CDR3, as DNA: TGTGCCAGCAGCTCCCCTCGCACAGATACGCAGTATTTT. Translating gives CASSSPRTDTQYF.

This chain joins TRBV5-4 and TRBJ1-3, with unresolved D. The V and J ends lost 0 bases and 0 bases respectively, with 10 bases between them. Germline CDR1 and CDR2: SGHNT and YYREEE (reference sequence). The CDR3 covers 16 residues. For the CDR3, the DNA is TGTGCCAGCAGCTTGGGGGCCGCAAACTCTGGAAACACCATATATTTT. It specifies CASSLGAANSGNTIYF.

The chain uses TRBV4-2 and TRBJ1-5; D unresolved. This CDR3 has 14 amino acids. Germline V gene data show CDR1 as LGHNA and CDR2 as YNFKEQ. V dropped 1 base and J dropped 3 bases, with 7 bases sitting between them. As DNA, the CDR3 is TGTGCCAGCAGCCAAGGGGTACCCAATCAGCCCCAGCATTTT. Translated, it gives CASSQGVPNQPQHF.

V is TRBV28 and J is TRBJ2-7; D gene ambiguous. The germline V gene encodes CDR1 MDHEN and CDR2 SYDVKM. With 6 bases removed from V and 3 bases from J, the gap between germline ends came to 12 bases. There are 13 residues in the CDR3. The CDR3 is CASRQPTVYEQYF. CDR3 in DNA: TGTGCCAGCAGACAGCCGACGGTCTACGAGCAGTACTTC.

J is TRBJ1-5 and V is TRBV27; TRBD1 is a possible D gene (5 bases). This CDR3 comprises 14 residues. Germline values: CDR1 MNHEY, CDR2 SMNVEV (reference sequence). The germline V and J ends were trimmed by 1 base and 7 bases, with 11 bases remaining between them. The CDR3 bases are TGTGCCAGCAGTTTATGGGGCGGGGGGCAGCCCCAGCATTTT. Amino acid sequence: CASSLWGGGQPQHF.

The chain is built from TRBV5-1 and TRBJ2-3; the match to TRBD1 covers 7 bases. The CDR3 loop spans 14 amino acids. In germline, CDR1 is SGHRS, CDR2 YFSETQ. V lost 2 bases and J lost 2; bases outside the gene matches: 2. The CDR3 here is CASSFGQVTDTQYF. The DNA of the CDR3 is TGCGCCAGCAGCTTCGGACAGGTCACAGATACGCAGTATTTT. Looking up the rest from reference TRBV5-1 and TRBJ2-3 gives the full variable domain: KAGVTQTPRYLIKTRGQQVTLSCSPISGHRSVSWYQQTPGQGLQFLFEYFSETQRNKGNFPGRFSGRQFSNSRSEMNVSTLELGDSALYLCASSFGQVTDTQYFGPGTRLTVL.

The chain uses TRBV7-9 and TRBJ1-1; D gene unclear. CDR1 is SEHNR, CDR2 FQNEAQ, per germline (reference sequence). The germline V and J ends were trimmed by 2 bases and 1 base, with 8 bases remaining between them. The CDR3 contains 14 residues. The CDR3 is CASSLRSENTEAFF. The DNA for the CDR3 is TGTGCCAGCAGCTTAAGGTCCGAGAACACTGAAGCTTTCTTT.

The chain joins TRBV5-1 to TRBJ2-7; D is possibly TRBD1 (6 bases). Per the germline V gene, CDR1 is SGHRS and CDR2 is YFSETQ. There are 12 residues in the CDR3. Trimming took off 2 bases at V and 5 bases at J, with 8 bases between the two ends. CDR3 loop: CASSLYRDEQYF. For the CDR3, the DNA is TGCGCCAGCAGCTTATACAGGGACGAGCAGTACTTC.

This clone was seen a single time. The chain combines TRBV5-1 with TRBJ2-7, with 7 positions matching TRBD1. V gave up 0 bases and J gave up 4 bases; unmatched junction bases: 4. The CDR3 loop spans 14 amino acids. CDR1 is SGHRS, CDR2 YFSETQ, per germline. CDR3 amino acids: CASSLVGQIYEQYF. CDR3 DNA: TGCGCCAGCAGCTTGGTGGGACAGATTTACGAGCAGTACTTC.

The rearrangement uses TRBV28 and TRBJ1-2, with D hard to call. Germline-derived CDR1 and CDR2 are MDHEN and SYDVKM. Trimming removed 4 bases at V and 8 bases at J, with 11 bases between. The CDR3 consists of 12 residues. The CDR3 here is CASSSNFFGYTF. CDR3 nucleotide sequence: TGTGCCAGCAGTTCAAATTTTTTCGGCTACACCTTC.

The rearrangement joins TRBV18 to TRBJ1-1; tentative D call: TRBD1 (5 bases). Trimming left V 1 base short and J 4 bases short, with 16 bases between. The CDR3 consists of 16 residues. Germline assignment: CDR1 KGHSH and CDR2 LQKENI. As DNA, the CDR3 is TGTGCCAGCTCACCACTACCTCTAGGGGCCGCCACTGAAGCTTTCTTT. Its translation: CASSPLPLGAATEAFF.

This chain joins TRBV7-3 and TRBJ1-1; D possibly corresponds to TRBD1 (5 bases). Looked up from germline, CDR1 is SGHTA and CDR2 is FQGTGA. Trimming shortened V by 2 bases and J by 4 bases, and 11 bases separated the two germline ends. This CDR3 is built from 14 residues. The CDR3 DNA reads as TGTGCCAGCAGCTTATTGGGGGATATCACTGAAGCTTTCTTT. Translation gives CASSLLGDITEAFF.

This chain links TRBV7-9 with TRBJ1-1; the D is unclear. Germline V gives CDR1 SEHNR, CDR2 FQNEAQ (reference sequence). V lost 6 bases and J lost 6, with 11 bases in between. The CDR3 extends over 12 amino acids. The CDR3 bases are TGTGCCAGCAGTTACAGTGTGTCTGAAGCTTTCTTT. Protein: CASSYSVSEAFF.

This clone was counted only a few times. V usage is TRBV7-3 and J usage is TRBJ1-1; no reliable D call. There are 13 residues in the CDR3. CDR1 SGHTA and CDR2 FQGTGA come from the germline V gene. The V end was cut by 5 bases, the J end by 4 bases, with 11 bases between. The CDR3: CASSLTLTTEAFF. CDR3 nucleotide sequence: TGTGCCAGCAGCCTGACCCTAACCACTGAAGCTTTCTTT. Filled out from reference TRBV7-3 and TRBJ1-1, the complete variable domain reads GAGVSQTPSNKVTEKGKYVELRCDPISGHTALYWYRQSLGQGPEFLIYFQGTGAADDSGLPNDRFFAVRPEGSVSTLKIQRTERGDSAVYLCASSLTLTTEAFFGQGTRLTVV.

The chain is built from TRBV27 and TRBJ1-1, with TRBD1 matching over 8 bases. Germline lookup yields CDR1 MNHEY and CDR2 SMNVEV (reference sequence). J was trimmed by 5 bases and V by 4 bases; bases with no gene match: 3. The CDR3 has 13 residues. The CDR3 region is CASSSRQGTEAFF. CDR3 coding DNA: TGTGCCAGCAGTTCCCGACAGGGGACTGAAGCTTTCTTT.

The chain uses TRBV28 and TRBJ1-1; TRBD1 is a possible D gene (6 bases). Germline-derived CDR1 and CDR2 are MDHEN and SYDVKM. This CDR3 comprises 15 residues. Trimming pared 5 bases from V and 4 bases from J, leaving 17 bases between. The DNA for the CDR3 is TGTGCCAGCAGTGCCCCCACAGGGACGGGCACTGAAGCTTTCTTT. Translated: CASSAPTGTGTEAFF. The full variable domain, its missing parts supplied by reference TRBV28 and TRBJ1-1, is DVKVTQSSRYLVKRTGEKVFLECVQDMDHENMFWYRQDPGLGLRLIYFSYDVKMKEKGDIPEGYSVSREKKERFSLILESASTNQTSMYLCASSAPTGTGTEAFFGQGTRLTVV.

This clone has a handful of counts. The rearrangement joins TRBV9 to TRBJ1-3; no clear D. This CDR3 comprises 13 residues. Deletions cut 1 base from V and 7 bases from J, with 9 bases between. Germline CDR1 is SGDLS and CDR2 is YYNGEE. The CDR3, as DNA: TGTGCCAGCAGCGTAACCCTGGCGAACACCATATATTTT. Protein sequence: CASSVTLANTIYF.

V usage is TRBV6-6 and J usage is TRBJ1-3; TRBD1 might be the D (6 bases). The CDR3 is 16 amino acids. Per the germline V gene, CDR1 is MNHNY and CDR2 is SVGAGI (reference sequence). Trimming took 5 bases from V and 2 from J, leaving 16 bases between them. The CDR3 coding sequence is TGTGCCAGCAGTAATGAACCAGGGGTCACTGGAAACACCATATATTTT. Its protein product is CASSNEPGVTGNTIYF.

The gene calls are TRBV2 and TRBJ2-2, with no clear D. The V gene's germline CDR1 is SNHLY and CDR2 FYNNEI. V was shortened by 7 bases and J by 2 bases, with 8 bases between the two germline ends. The CDR3 is 13 amino acids. The chain's CDR3 is CASTSRNTGELFF. The CDR3 DNA sequence: TGTGCCAGCACCTCTAGAAACACCGGGGAGCTGTTTTTT.

The rearrangement links TRBV5-1 to TRBJ2-7, with a weak D call TRBD1 (5 bases). This CDR3 has 13 amino acids. V lost 4 bases to trimming and J lost 4 bases, with 12 bases between them. CDR1 and CDR2 (germline): SGHRS, YFSETQ. CDR3 region: CASSLDSPYEQYF. The CDR3 DNA reads TGCGCCAGCAGCCTCGACAGCCCGTACGAGCAGTACTTC.

The chain links TRBV10-1 to TRBJ2-4; either TRBD1 or TRBD2 may supply D (5 bases each). Per germline, CDR1 WNHNN and CDR2 SYGVQD (reference sequence). Trimming removed 2 bases from V and 8 bases from J, with 13 bases in between. The CDR3 spans 14 residues. This CDR3 is CASSEGLGEYIQYF. CDR3 bases: TGCGCCAGCAGTGAGGGACTGGGGGAATACATTCAGTACTTC.

For the CDR3, the DNA is TGTGCCAGCAGCGTCAGGCCGTCCACGCAAACAGATACGCAGTATTTT. This gives the protein CASSVRPSTQTDTQYF. This rearrangement joins TRBV9 to TRBJ2-3; D is unclear. The CDR3 is 16 residues long. CDR1 is SGDLS and CDR2 is YYNGEE in the germline V gene. Trimming removed 2 bases at V and 3 bases at J, with 16 bases between. The full variable domain, its missing parts supplied by reference TRBV9 and TRBJ2-3, is DSGVTQTPKHLITATGQRVTLRCSPRSGDLSVYWYQQSLDQGLQFLIQYYNGEERAKGNILERFSAQQFPDLHSELNLSSLELGDSALYFCASSVRPSTQTDTQYFGPGTRLTVL.

J is TRBJ1-1 and V is TRBV19, with TRBD1 as a possible D gene (5 bases). Trimming pared 6 bases from V and 5 bases from J, leaving 16 bases between. From germline, CDR1 is LNHDA and CDR2 SQIVND (reference sequence). This CDR3 spans 14 amino acids. The CDR3 spells CASREGRWRTEAFF. The DNA of the CDR3 is TGTGCCAGTAGGGAGGGACGCTGGCGGACTGAAGCTTTCTTT.

The CDR3 protein is CASSDWGQNTEAFF. CDR3 bases: TGTGCCAGCAGTGACTGGGGACAGAACACTGAAGCTTTCTTT. V usage is TRBV25-1 and J usage is TRBJ1-1, with D possibly being TRBD1 (6 bases). CDR1 and CDR2 (germline): MGHDK, SYGVNS. Trimming took 3 bases from V and 1 from J, leaving 9 bases between them. The CDR3 extends over 14 amino acids.

The chain is built from TRBV6-1 and TRBJ2-2, with 14 bases aligning to TRBD2. The CDR3 runs to 18 residues. J was trimmed by 5 bases and V by 3 bases; bases with no gene match: 8. CDR1 and CDR2 from the germline V gene are MNHNS and SASEGT. The CDR3 here is CASSEGTSGGLGTGELFF. Here the CDR3 DNA reads TGTGCCAGCAGTGAGGGGACTAGCGGGGGCCTAGGAACCGGGGAGCTGTTTTTT.

This clone was seen more than once but under ten times. The chain links TRBV20-1 to TRBJ1-1; D unclear. This CDR3 contains 11 residues. The germline gives CDR1 DFQATT, CDR2 SNEGSKA (reference sequence). For the CDR3, the DNA is TGCTGCAGAGTGTTGAACACTGAAGCTTTCTTT. Its protein is CCRVLNTEAFF.

The chain joins TRBV6-4 to TRBJ2-3, with TRBD2 matching 11 bases. The germline V gene encodes CDR1 MRHNA and CDR2 SNTAGT. This CDR3 region has 15 residues. V trimming: 6 bases; J trimming: 1 base; junction bases outside the gene matches: 3. CDR3 nucleotides: TGTGCCAGCAGCCCACTAGCGGGAGGCACAGATACGCAGTATTTT. This codes for CASSPLAGGTDTQYF.

This clone was counted at least ten times. The rearrangement joins TRBV7-9 to TRBJ1-2, with TRBD1 as a possible D gene (5 bases). CDR3 length: 13 residues. Trimming took 4 bases from V and 4 from J, leaving 10 bases between them. The V gene's germline CDR1 is SEHNR and CDR2 FQNEAQ (reference sequence). CDR3: CASSSGGLYGYTF. CDR3 coding DNA: TGTGCCAGCAGCTCCGGGGGACTCTATGGCTACACCTTC.

As DNA, the CDR3 is TGCGCCAGCAGCCAACCTGGGACTAGCTATCACGAGCAGTACTTC. Its translation: CASSQPGTSYHEQYF. The genes are TRBV4-1 and TRBJ2-7; 9 nucleotides match TRBD2. The V gene end was trimmed by 2 bases and the J gene end by 5 bases; junction bases not matched to a gene: 7. CDR3 length: 15 residues. CDR1 MGHRA and CDR2 YSYEKL come from the germline V gene.

The V and J genes are TRBV7-9 and TRBJ1-3; D unclear. V lost 5 bases to trimming and J lost 8 bases, with 19 bases between them. The CDR3 sequence is 15 residues long. Germline values: CDR1 SEHNR, CDR2 FQNEAQ (reference sequence). As DNA, the CDR3 is TGTGCCAGCAGCCGCGACCCGGGCCCGGTGGACACCATATATTTT. Translation gives CASSRDPGPVDTIYF.

The rearrangement joins TRBV18 to TRBJ2-3; unclear D gene. CDR1 and CDR2 (germline): KGHSH, LQKENI. The CDR3 length is 12 residues. V was cut by 2 bases and J by 4 bases, with 4 bases left in between. The CDR3 sequence: CASSPGSDTQYF. CDR3 in DNA: TGTGCCAGCTCACCAGGCTCAGATACGCAGTATTTT.